A selection of T cell receptor beta chains follows, all from one sample in a study of T cell responses to AZD1222 COVID-19 vaccine. Assay used: immunoSEQ multiplex PCR; TCRdb lists only in-frame clones, some missing. In the table there are 120,000 or so clones, approximately 80% of which are singletons. Sequences were derived from peripheral blood, sampled 28 days after the second AZD1222 dose. The receptors derive from an adult who received the AZD1222 COVID-19 vaccine. The CDR3 runs from the conserved cysteine through the conserved F or W. The size entry is marked missing in some rows and otherwise reads once, few, many or a size class.

size	V	J	CDR3
-	TRBV6-2/TRBV6-3	TRBJ2-1	CASSYWTGSSYNEQFF
-	TRBV6-1	TRBJ2-2	CASSDVGQGNTGELFF
-	TRBV9	TRBJ1-4	CASSVTDRSEKLFF
-	TRBV7-2	TRBJ1-2	CASSSSPGGYGYTF
-	TRBV5-5	TRBJ1-1	CASSPRQGTPEAFF
-	TRBV30	TRBJ1-1	CAWSLEIRAFF
-	TRBV5-8	TRBJ1-5	CASSWGYSNQPQHF
-	TRBV2	TRBJ1-6	CASSEDRTALNSPLHF
-	TRBV7-6	TRBJ1-5	CASSYDGGATQHF
-	TRBV28	TRBJ1-6	CASTPLQGFYNSPLHF
once	TRBV6-5	TRBJ2-5	CASSYGRREETQYF
once	TRBV7-2	TRBJ1-5	CASSLEYSNQPQHF
-	TRBV28	TRBJ1-2	CASSLGGAPYGYTF
-	TRBV2	TRBJ1-1	CVSSVGEEAFF
once	TRBV24-1	TRBJ1-5	CATSPRGQPQHF
-	TRBV5-6	TRBJ1-5	CASSHPNQPQHF